The text below deals with one T cell receptor (beta chain). This sample is drawn from a study of cytomegalovirus exposure and HLA in healthy donors. PCR used 60 Vbeta primers and 13 Jbeta primers. Profiling relied on immunoSEQ multiplex PCR, and the TCRdb table lists in-frame clones only, not all of them. Counted here are 40,000 or so clones, about 78% occurring once; the ten biggest clones make up around 3.5%. The TCR was taken from a woman in her 30s in good health and CMV-seronegative. Sequencing used PBMCs.

CDR3 sequence: CASSSPLDRVSEAFF. The CDR3 DNA is TGTGCCAGCAGTTCCCCCCTTGACAGGGTCAGTGAAGCTTTCTTT. The chain has TRBV28 and TRBJ1-1; 7 bases map to TRBD1. Germline loops: CDR1 MDHEN, CDR2 SYDVKM. V lost 4 bases to trimming and J lost 7 bases; unmatched junction nucleotides: 12. The length of the CDR3 is 15 residues.